The 5 T cell receptor beta chains listed next were all sequenced from one sample in a study of regulatory T cells in long-lasting Graves disease. Time point here: newly diagnosed GD, antithyroid drugs for less than 3 months. PBMC-derived RNA was used for the TCR library. Combining iRepertoire HTBI primers with Arm-PCR of CDR3 regions, the authors built TCR beta libraries. TCRdb used MiXCR to reprocess the multiplex PCR reads, holding one entry per CDR3 protein. Found here are about 520,000 distinct CDR3 sequences, around 13% of them singletons; the top ten hold 8.9%. This sample also belongs to another study, concerning T cells in Graves' hyperthyroidism and ophthalmopathy.

Source: peripheral blood mononuclear cells (PBMCs), taken at new diagnosis, from a patient treated with antithyroid drugs. These receptors originate from a woman aged 30 to 39 with Graves disease.

The rearrangement uses TRBV9 and TRBJ2-3; D is uncertain. The ends were cut back, 3 bases at V and 0 bases at J, with 11 bases in the middle. This CDR3 region has 15 residues. Germline CDR1 reads SGDLS; CDR2 reads YYNGEE. Here the CDR3 reads CASSAVATSTDTQYF. In nucleotides, the CDR3 is TGTGCCAGCAGCGCGGTAGCCACTAGCACAGATACGCAGTATTTT.

This rearrangement joins TRBV6-2 or TRBV6-3 to TRBJ2-2; 8 bases map to TRBD2. CDR3 length: 15 residues. Per the germline V gene, CDR1 is MNHEY and CDR2 is SVGEGT. V was clipped by 5 bases and J by 3 bases; unmatched bases: 5. The DNA of the CDR3 is TGTGCCAGCAGTGTTAGCGGGACCCACACCGGGGAGCTGTTTTTT. Protein product: CASSVSGTHTGELFF.

This clonotype was counted many times. The chain recombines TRBV18 with TRBJ1-1; perhaps TRBD1 as D (5 bases). Germline V lookup: CDR1 KGHSH, CDR2 LQKENI. This CDR3 comprises 14 residues. The V gene lost 6 bases and the J gene lost 1 base, with 12 bases spanning the gap. Here the CDR3 reads CASSATGENTEAFF. Written as DNA, the CDR3 is TGTGCCAGCTCGGCTACAGGTGAGAACACTGAAGCTTTCTTT.

There are many counts of this clonotype. The V call is TRBV24-1, the J call TRBJ2-7; D is unresolved. The germline gives CDR1 KGHDR, CDR2 SFDVKD. There are 13 residues in the CDR3. Trimming took off 4 bases at V and 9 bases at J, with 15 bases between the two ends. This CDR3 reads CATSDRDPVRQYF. The CDR3 bases are TGTGCCACCAGTGACAGAGACCCAGTCAGGCAGTACTTC.

This chain uses TRBV19 with TRBJ2-7; TRBD1 might be the D (5 bases). This CDR3 spans 14 amino acids. V was pared by 4 bases and J by 5 bases, with 15 bases between. Germline CDR1 LNHDA, CDR2 SQIVND (reference sequence). CDR3 sequence reads: CASSTLSMTDEQYF. The CDR3 region has the DNA TGTGCCAGTAGTACCCTTAGTATGACAGACGAGCAGTACTTC.